This record concerns one T cell receptor (beta chain) sequence. Other DNA sequences in the sample encode the same CDR3. This entry is derived from a study of blood T cell repertoires in COVID-19. In the study overall: The cDNA or gDNA used as material had been derived from T cells, B-cell-depleted T cells, or PBMCs.

Recruits, aged about 18 to 95 years, lived in 20 to 30 US areas. The germline V and J ends were trimmed by 1 base and 3 bases, with 10 bases remaining between them. The CDR3 totals 14 residues. The germline V gene has CDR1 SEHNR and CDR2 FQNEAQ (reference sequence). Clones were read by immunoSEQ multiplex PCR, and TCRdb kept only the in-frame ones, dropping some. The top ten hold about 2.7% of the sample, which has 280,000 or so clones, 85% seen once. This sequence was found in a woman in her 50s who had recovered from COVID-19. The V gene is TRBV7-9, the J gene TRBJ2-7, with D uncertain. Sample: PBMCs or T cells enriched from blood (not recorded which). CDR3 in amino acids: CASSLVPSSYEQYF. CDR3 bases: TGTGCCAGCAGCTTAGTGCCGAGTAGCTACGAGCAGTACTTC.